The clone carrying this T cell receptor (beta chain) was recorded a few times. Between the trimmed V and J ends, which lost 5 bases and 4 bases, there was a span of 4 bases. CDR3 length: 11 residues. The V gene's germline CDR1 is ENHRY and CDR2 SYGVKD. The data were taken from a study of T cells of healthy individuals. TCRdb reprocessed the 5' RACE reads via MiXCR and lists one record per CDR3 protein. The data hold around 98,000 distinct CDR3 sequences, with 15% to 20% observed a single time. The clonotype was recovered from a human donor in good health. J is TRBJ2-3 and V is TRBV10-3; D not certain. As DNA, the CDR3 is TGTGCCATCAGTTCCTCAGATACGCAGTATTTT. Translating gives CAISSSDTQYF.